This entry lists 8 T cell receptor beta chains sequenced from one sample in a study of shared clonotypes between healthy human individuals. The method was immunoSEQ multiplex PCR; TCRdb's version includes in-frame clones alone and lacks a portion of them. The repertoire holds over 2,000,000 clones, with 93% as singletons. Only CD45RO-negative cells positively selected for CCR7 counted as naive CD8 cells, so terminally differentiated effector memory CD45RA+ cells were excluded. The sequenced material came from naive CD8+ T cells from PBMCs. Source of these receptors: a young man in good health. Some clones in this sample may be carry-over from other donors' samples.

A remark on this clone: The same CDR3 can be traced to other DNA sequences in this sample. V is TRBV9 and J is TRBJ2-1, with 7 nucleotides matching TRBD2. The V gene end was trimmed by 0 bases and the J gene end by 5 bases; junction bases not matched to a gene: 5. This CDR3 has 15 amino acids. Germline V CDR1 and CDR2: SGDLS, YYNGEE. CDR3 bases: TGTGCCAGCAGCGTAGGGGGAGGGCCCAACAATGAGCAGTTCTTC. Translating it yields CASSVGGGPNNEQFF.

For this clone: This sample also contains other DNA sequences that code for the same CDR3. The chain has TRBV11-2 and TRBJ2-7; 10 bases fit TRBD1. CDR1 SGHAT and CDR2 FQNNGV come from the germline V gene. Germline trimming cut 5 bases from V and 4 bases from J; bases unmatched to any gene: 5. This CDR3 region has 14 residues. This chain's CDR3 is CASSPGTGAYEQYF. The CDR3 bases are TGTGCCAGCAGCCCCGGGACAGGGGCATACGAGCAGTACTTC.

This clone was picked up one time. The V call is TRBV10-2, the J call TRBJ2-3; D is perhaps TRBD1 or TRBD2 (5 bases each). This CDR3 region has 12 residues. With 10 bases removed from V and 6 bases from J, the gap between germline ends came to 14 bases. Germline assignment: CDR1 WSHSY and CDR2 SAAADI. DNA for the CDR3: TGCGCCACCCTTGGGGGTCCCGATACGCAGTATTTT. Translated: CATLGGPDTQYF.

This chain's CDR3 is CASSLREGVRGNEQFF. CDR3 bases: TGTGCCAGCAGCTTACGAGAGGGGGTAAGGGGCAATGAGCAGTTCTTC. The chain couples TRBV9 to TRBJ2-1; D is possibly TRBD1 (6 bases). The germline V gene encodes CDR1 SGDLS and CDR2 YYNGEE. The CDR3 is 16 residues long. The germline V and J ends were trimmed by 4 bases and 6 bases, with 20 bases remaining between them.

This clone was detected once. The rearrangement uses TRBV7-2 and TRBJ2-7; the match to TRBD2 covers 8 bases. CDR3 length: 13 residues. The germline gives CDR1 SGHTA, CDR2 FQGNSA. V shed 7 bases, J shed 2 bases, and the junction held 4 bases outside the gene matches. CDR3 nucleotides: TGTGCCAGCATGGGGCGGGGGGCCTACGAGCAGTACTTC. Amino acid sequence: CASMGRGAYEQYF.

The V call is TRBV6-6, the J call TRBJ1-1; D not certain. The length of the CDR3 is 15 residues. The V gene's germline CDR1 is MNHNY and CDR2 SVGAGI (reference sequence). Trimming cost V 5 bases and J 1 base, with 14 bases left between them. The chain's CDR3 is CASSPFGTRNTEAFF. CDR3 bases: TGTGCCAGCAGTCCATTCGGAACAAGGAACACTGAAGCTTTCTTT.

V and J are TRBV27 and TRBJ1-2; TRBD1 matches at 11 bases. The CDR3 is 15 residues long. The germline V gene has CDR1 MNHEY and CDR2 SMNVEV (reference sequence). V shed 4 bases and J 6 bases; nucleotides not matched to a gene: 7. The CDR3 region has the DNA TGTGCCAGCAGTTCCATAGGACAGGGGGCGGATGGCTACACCTTC. Translating gives CASSSIGQGADGYTF.

The V and J genes are TRBV5-1 and TRBJ1-1, with 7 positions matching TRBD1. V lost 4 bases, J lost 8 bases, and 8 bases stayed unmatched. Germline V gene data show CDR1 as SGHRS and CDR2 as YFSETQ. The CDR3 covers 13 residues. CDR3 loop: CASSPVGTVEAFF. The CDR3 DNA follows: TGCGCCAGCAGCCCAGTCGGGACAGTCGAAGCTTTCTTT. Together with reference TRBV5-1 and TRBJ1-1, the CDR3 gives the full variable domain: KAGVTQTPRYLIKTRGQQVTLSCSPISGHRSVSWYQQTPGQGLQFLFEYFSETQRNKGNFPGRFSGRQFSNSRSEMNVSTLELGDSALYLCASSPVGTVEAFFGQGTRLTVV.